A selection of T cell receptor beta chains follows, all from one sample in a study of T cells expressing NK-cell markers. TCRdb re-called the 5' RACE reads, yielding one record per CDR3 amino acid sequence without DNA. The sample includes about 160,000 distinct CDR3 sequences. Sequenced sample: blood T cells: a sorted CD56 or NKG2C T cell subset, CD4+ or CD8+ T cells, or bulk PBMC T cells (not recorded which). These TCRs come from a woman aged 18 to 69 in good health. The CDR3 runs from the conserved cysteine through the conserved F or W.

len,j_gene,v_gene,CDR3aa
14,TRBJ1-5,TRBV3-1,CASSHAGSNQPQHF
14,TRBJ2-2,TRBV4-1,CASSQVGVTGELFF
15,TRBJ2-6,TRBV29-1,CSVSLGSSGANVLTF
15,TRBJ1-4,TRBV12-3/TRBV12-4,CASSLGYSALEKLFF
15,TRBJ1-2,TRBV11-2,CASSLEGRGARGYTF
13,TRBJ2-5,TRBV7-9,CASSHLWEETQYF
13,TRBJ1-1,TRBV5-1,CASRYLENTEAFF
13,TRBJ1-6,TRBV20-1,CSANPGTVAPLHF
16,TRBJ2-1,TRBV11-3,CASSLASGTSGNEQFF
15,TRBJ2-1,TRBV5-1,CASSLVAEAYNEQFF
14,TRBJ1-4,TRBV5-6,CASSFGRLYEKLFF
17,TRBJ2-7,TRBV7-3,CASSLVAGSGISYEQYF
13,TRBJ2-7,TRBV19,CASGTDVTYEQYF
18,TRBJ2-2,TRBV2,CASSEKGGLLTNTGELFF
18,TRBJ2-1,TRBV27,CASRLVKGGGPMYNEQFF
17,TRBJ2-3,TRBV20-1,CSALTSGGARSTDTQYF
13,TRBJ2-5,TRBV5-1,CASSATGEETQYF
16,TRBJ2-1,TRBV2,CASSEIAGPTYNEQFF
15,TRBJ2-4,TRBV7-2,CASRNTSWREGAQYF
12,TRBJ2-5,TRBV10-3,CATQGSQETQYF
19,TRBJ2-7,TRBV20-1,CSARRLGTSGVGISYEQYF
15,TRBJ1-5,TRBV27,CASSFISSGNQPQHF
17,TRBJ2-3,TRBV21-1,CASRKEQGVGFTDTQYF
15,TRBJ2-2,TRBV10-3,CAISGSWDDTGELFF
15,TRBJ2-1,TRBV5-1,CASSLEGLKFNEQFF
14,TRBJ2-5,TRBV2,CATQDRSIQETQYF
14,TRBJ2-7,TRBV6-5,CASSYSIDSYEQYF